One and the same sample provided the 17 T cell receptor beta chains below, sequenced in a study of T-cell memory formation after mild COVID-19. Each CDR3 protein is one row after TCRdb ran MiXCR on the 5' RACE reads. The sample lists approximately 340,000 distinct CDR3 sequences, roughly 13% occurring once. Material for sequencing was PBMCs or a T cell subset sorted from them (not recorded which). These receptors all stem from a young man who had mild COVID-19 (a few samples of this study predate the infection). Cell type and time point are not known.

The chain links TRBV7-3 to TRBJ2-3; 7 bases are shared with TRBD2. J gave up 1 base and V 4 bases, and 2 bases lay outside the gene matches. The length of the CDR3 is 14 residues. The germline V gene has CDR1 SGHTA and CDR2 FQGTGA. CDR3: CASSWAGGTDTQYF. CDR3 DNA: TGTGCCAGCAGCTGGGCGGGGGGCACAGATACGCAGTATTTT.

J is TRBJ2-7 and V is TRBV5-5, with 8 bases aligning to TRBD1. Germline trimming cut 5 bases from V and 1 base from J; bases unmatched to any gene: 23. The CDR3 has 20 residues. Germline CDR1 is SGHKS and CDR2 is YYEKEE (reference sequence). CDR3 nucleotide sequence: TGTGCCAGCAGTTTTCGGTTAACCCACGGACAGGGTATAGCATCCTACGAGCAGTACTTC. The encoded protein is CASSFRLTHGQGIASYEQYF.

This clonotype has more than one count but fewer than ten. The chain joins TRBV5-1 to TRBJ1-1; D might be TRBD1 (6 bases). CDR3 length: 16 residues. The germline CDR1 and CDR2 sequences are SGHRS and YFSETQ. With 4 bases removed from V and 1 base from J, the gap between germline ends came to 17 bases. CDR3 in DNA: TGCGCCAGCAGCGAGCCCAGGTTGGGGGCGAACACTGAAGCTTTCTTT. It specifies CASSEPRLGANTEAFF.

This clonotype was seen a handful of times. The chain couples TRBV5-1 to TRBJ2-6, with D possibly being TRBD1 (5 bases). Trimming shortened V by 4 bases and J by 2 bases, and 16 bases separated the two germline ends. There are 17 residues in the CDR3. The germline CDR1 and CDR2 sequences are SGHRS and YFSETQ. The CDR3 DNA sequence: TGCGCCAGCAGCGCTAAGCCAGGGTTGGCTGGGGCCAACGTCCTGACTTTC. Residues: CASSAKPGLAGANVLTF.

There are a few counts of this clonotype. The chain joins TRBV4-1 to TRBJ2-3; 7 bases are shared with TRBD1. The V gene end was trimmed by 5 bases and the J gene end by 5 bases; junction bases not matched to a gene: 1. Germline CDR1 is MGHRA and CDR2 is YSYEKL. The CDR3 is 12 amino acids. This CDR3 is CASSAGGDTQYF. The CDR3 coding sequence is TGCGCCAGCAGCGCAGGGGGAGATACGCAGTATTTT.

This clonotype was picked up a small number of times. The chain joins TRBV5-1 to TRBJ2-3; 7 bases match TRBD1. Germline V lookup: CDR1 SGHRS, CDR2 YFSETQ. The CDR3 has 14 amino acids. V shed 2 bases and J 1 base; nucleotides not matched to a gene: 1. The CDR3 here is CASSFDRGTDTQYF. The CDR3 DNA reads as TGCGCCAGCAGCTTCGACAGGGGCACAGATACGCAGTATTTT.

This clonotype was seen ten or more times. The chain has TRBV7-2 and TRBJ1-1; no clear D gene. Trimming removed 1 base from V and 4 bases from J, with 16 bases in between. CDR1 and CDR2 (germline): SGHTA, FQGNSA. The CDR3 consists of 16 residues. CDR3 protein: CASSLEGLGVRTEAFF. CDR3 sequence (DNA): TGTGCCAGCAGCTTAGAGGGCTTAGGCGTCCGCACTGAAGCTTTCTTT.

V gene TRBV20-1 combines with J gene TRBJ2-7, with 9 positions matching TRBD2. CDR1 DFQATT and CDR2 SNEGSKA come from the germline V gene (reference sequence). V dropped 0 bases and J dropped 3; count of bases not matched to a gene: 9. CDR3 size: 16 residues. CDR3 sequence (DNA): TGCAGTGCTAGAGATCCTCTGCGGGGGGGCCTCTACGAGCAGTACTTC. As protein: CSARDPLRGGLYEQYF.

The chain couples TRBV7-9 to TRBJ1-5; 7 nucleotides line up with TRBD1. The CDR3 is 17 residues long. Germline CDR1 SEHNR, CDR2 FQNEAQ (reference sequence). With 5 bases clipped from V and 2 bases from J, the junction kept 12 bases outside the gene matches. CDR3 region: CASSRGRSGTGNQPQHF. The CDR3 DNA is TGTGCCAGCAGCCGAGGACGGTCCGGGACAGGCAATCAGCCCCAGCATTTT.

The chain employs TRBV5-1 and TRBJ1-6; possible D gene TRBD1, 6 bases. V shed 0 bases and J shed 9 bases, with 13 bases lying between them. Per germline, CDR1 SGHRS and CDR2 YFSETQ. The CDR3 covers 15 residues. CDR3 sequence reads: CASSLVQGAGSPLHF. The CDR3 region has the DNA TGCGCCAGCAGCTTGGTACAGGGAGCGGGTTCACCCCTCCACTTT. Full variable domain (missing parts from reference TRBV5-1 and TRBJ1-6): KAGVTQTPRYLIKTRGQQVTLSCSPISGHRSVSWYQQTPGQGLQFLFEYFSETQRNKGNFPGRFSGRQFSNSRSEMNVSTLELGDSALYLCASSLVQGAGSPLHFGNGTRLTVT.

Only a few counts were recorded for this clonotype. The chain couples TRBV6-5 to TRBJ1-6, with 9 bases aligning to TRBD1. Germline loops: CDR1 MNHEY, CDR2 SVGAGI. The CDR3 length is 14 residues. After removal of 7 bases from V and 9 bases from J, the junction contained 7 bases not matched to a gene. The CDR3 region is CASTIQGAGSPLHF. CDR3 DNA sequence: TGTGCCAGCACTATACAGGGGGCCGGTTCACCCCTCCACTTT.

The chain uses TRBV11-2 and TRBJ2-7, with D possibly TRBD1 on 6 matching bases. CDR1 SGHAT and CDR2 FQNNGV come from the germline V gene. The V gene lost 1 base and the J gene lost 7 bases, with 17 bases spanning the gap. The CDR3 contains 15 residues. CDR3 nucleotides: TGTGCCAGCAGCTTAGGGGGGCCGGAGTTCTGGGAGCAGTACGTC. Protein: CASSLGGPEFWEQYV.

J is TRBJ2-5 and V is TRBV12-3 or TRBV12-4; unclear D gene. Trimming removed 3 bases at V and 5 bases at J, with 10 bases between. The CDR3 totals 13 residues. CDR3 nucleotides: TGTGCCAGCAGTTTGGTGCAATGGGAGACCCAGTACTTC. This translates into CASSLVQWETQYF.

This chain joins TRBV4-1 and TRBJ2-7, with D possibly matching TRBD2 (7 bases). CDR3 length: 17 amino acids. Germline loops: CDR1 MGHRA, CDR2 YSYEKL. Trimming stripped 3 bases from V and 0 bases from J, with 18 bases between. The CDR3 sequence is CASSHGGAGTTSYEQYF. DNA of the CDR3: TGCGCCAGCAGCCATGGGGGGGCGGGAACGACCTCCTACGAGCAGTACTTC.

The V gene is TRBV7-2, the J gene TRBJ2-3, with D hard to call. The CDR3 covers 13 residues. Trimming left V 4 bases short and J 6 bases short, with 11 bases between. CDR1 is SGHTA and CDR2 is FQGNSA in the germline V gene. The DNA of the CDR3 is TGTGCCAGCAGCTCAACCAACTACGATACGCAGTATTTT. Translated, it gives CASSSTNYDTQYF.

The chain is built from TRBV5-1 and TRBJ2-1; D remains ambiguous. The CDR3 is made up of 14 amino acids. Deletions cut 4 bases from V and 7 bases from J, with 15 bases between. Germline loops: CDR1 SGHRS, CDR2 YFSETQ. CDR3 in DNA: TGCGCCAGCAGCCCGAATGGGGTCATAAATGAGCAGTTCTTC. It translates to CASSPNGVINEQFF.

This chain connects TRBV15 to TRBJ2-3, with D perhaps TRBD2 (6 bases). V was pared by 0 bases and J by 4 bases, with 17 bases between. Per germline, CDR1 LNHNV and CDR2 YYDKDF (reference sequence). The CDR3 totals 17 residues. This chain's CDR3 is CATSREFGGHSADTQYF. CDR3 nucleotide sequence: TGTGCCACCAGCAGAGAATTCGGAGGGCATAGTGCAGATACGCAGTATTTT.